The sequence of this T cell receptor (beta chain) was determined in a study of cytomegalovirus exposure and HLA in healthy donors (dated by TCRdb to the late 2010s). Concerning the study at large: An earlier analysis of 587 of the donors reported approximately 300 Gb of sequence data and around 100 million unique TCR beta sequences obtained from 150 million to 200 million T cells. Donor age, sex, ethnicity and CMV serostatus were compiled alongside the repertoire data. The study was designed to test whether signatures of past pathogen exposure could be identified by cataloging public T cell receptors. Every repertoire in the discovery cohort had been generated on one and the same sequencing platform. In a later genetic analysis, genome-wide SNP genotypes for about 65% of the roughly 670 donors were used, and that subset was treated as a discovery cohort. High-throughput TCR immunosequencing, statistical association of individual TCRs with disease status, and machine learning were combined to predict cytomegalovirus infection status. HLA typing included class I and class II loci at four-digit resolution. Across around 400 genotyped donors of the cohort, an average of roughly 250,000 unique TCR beta nucleotide sequences per donor were sequenced, and roughly a sixth of those sequences were non-productive. Roughly 300 gigabases of sequencing data and roughly 90 million unique TCR sequences were included in an early release covering roughly 700 HLA-typed donors. Roughly 5 DR-DQ haplotypes were handled as single units for association and clustering, since linkage in the cohort was strong. An earlier analysis of roughly 580 of the donors used high-throughput TCR beta sequencing to judge whether each TCR beta V gene segment behaved as functional or pseudogenic. In addition to the first cohort of roughly 700 subjects, a separate validation cohort of 130 or so different subjects was used. Of the approximately 400 genotyped donors, 65% to 90% fell in the genetic ancestry cluster associated with self-reported Caucasian donors. The number of donors typed differed by locus, with roughly 620-630 for A, B, C, DRB1 and DQB1, roughly 520 for DQA1, 606 for DPA1, and some 450 for DPB1. The later analysis used no new phenotypic data to find candidate immune exposures, relying instead on TCR beta sequences and their occurrence across donors. In a later analysis, previously published TCR beta repertoires from about 670 donors were re-analyzed and high-resolution HLA genotyping was added so that TCR occurrence patterns could be studied. The study used immunosequencing to profile the T cell repertoires of 666 subjects and linked those repertoires to cytomegalovirus serostatus.

Libraries came from the immunoSEQ multiplex PCR assay. For the multiplex PCR, a mixture combining 60 forward primers for TCR Vbeta segments and 13 reverse primers for TCR Jbeta segments was used. Amplification of the CDR3 region of rearranged TCR beta genes was performed with a multiplex PCR assay on genomic DNA. On the Illumina HiSeq System, the amplified TCR beta libraries were sequenced as 87-base-pair reads. In the paper's pipeline: Across the 600 to 700 repertoires, a later analysis counted about 81 million unique TCR beta chains, around 11 million of which were shared by at least two donors. Raw reads were error-corrected and collapsed into unique sequences by a nearest-neighbor algorithm in which closely related sequences were merged to remove PCR and sequencing errors. V, D and J gene segments were assigned by aligning CDR3 sequences to IMGT reference sequences. For a sequence to be retained, a match of at least six nucleotides to both a V gene segment and a J gene segment was required. A rearrangement was called productive if the CDR3 had no stop codons and remained in frame with V and J, and every other rearrangement was called non-productive. CDR3 was defined according to IMGT convention as the region running from the second conserved V-encoded cysteine to the conserved J-encoded phenylalanine. In an earlier analysis of 587 of the donors, sequences lacking an unambiguous match to a single V gene segment were excluded. In an earlier analysis of several hundred of the donors, V segments were called functional above 56.7% productive rearrangements and were called segregating when the between-donor standard deviation exceeded 5%. A statistical classification framework was built for diagnosing cytomegalovirus status from the catalog of TCR beta chain sequences. In a later analysis, V and J genes were assigned by comparing TCR nucleotide sequences against IMGT/GENE-DB human TR gene sequences. A later analysis assigned CDR3 sequences and most-parsimonious VDJ recombination scenarios with the TCRdist pipeline. A later analysis defined each TCR beta chain by its CDR3 amino acid sequence plus V-gene family, and excluded reads lacking a unique V-gene family. As a way to deal with suspected cross-contamination and a sequencing artifact, a later analysis dropped over 550 nucleotide sequences that were highly shared and had low generation probability. A later analysis calculated a clonal expansion index for each public chain from normalized within-repertoire ranks of inferred template counts. In a later analysis, generation probabilities were computed using a VDJ recombination model fitted to out-of-frame rearrangements, and the results were checked against IGoR. A later analysis scored TCR-TCR, TCR-HLA and TCR-CMV co-occurrence with hypergeometric tests, applying a repertoire-size bias correction to TCR pairs. A later analysis estimated false discovery rates by permuting HLA or CMV assignments 20 times. In a later analysis, co-occurring TCRs were grouped with DBSCAN, and TCRdist sequence similarity was added when clustering was performed within HLA-allele-positive subsets. Co-occurrence clustering excluded repertoires with fewer than 30,000 or more than 120,000 public chains, plus five with anomalous nucleotide sharing. TCRdb obtained this table from immuneACCESS and retained in-frame rearrangements with V and J assigned. These tables miss some clones; where compared with another copy, unresolved V genes account for less than half of the shortfall, and the remainder is unexplained. D and trimming come from the DNA, and the V and J calls and clone size come from that table. Within this sample are 170,000 or so clones, with 77% of them counted one time only. Around 3.4% of the sample is in the top ten clones.

The paper as a whole reports these results and caveats: Most CMV-associated TCR beta chains appeared to be HLA-restricted in a later analysis, and the HLA associations seemed to be driven largely by CMV exposure. The classifier was reported to diagnose cytomegalovirus status with high specificity and sensitivity in both the original and validation cohorts. It was suggested by the authors that the approach could potentially be generalized to other disease states and immunological phenotypes. A further reported finding was that TCR beta sequences accurately predicted the HLA-A and HLA-B alleles for most subjects in the first cohort. In the study, 150 to 200 TCR beta chains were listed as associated with cytomegalovirus. In a later analysis, HLA-associated TCR beta chains showed more clonal expansion and lower generation probabilities than non-associated chains that were equally common. The cohort was sequenced for TCR beta chains only, and without alpha or paired-chain data the features that could be detected were limited. Assigning TCR associations to individual alleles was difficult when HLA alleles, especially DR and DQ, strongly co-occurred. Presence/absence analyses assumed roughly uniform sequencing depth across donors, an assumption that may not hold. Specific HLA alleles were associated with around 18,000 TCR beta sequences at a false discovery rate of 0.05 in a later analysis. Some IMGT-functional V segments, including TRBV6-2 and TRBV6-3, could not be distinguished by the 87-base-pair reads and were therefore excluded. A few of the identified cytomegalovirus-associated TCR beta chains were confirmed in vitro to be specific for cytomegalovirus antigens. Because counts were too low, 15 to 20 rarely observed V segments, including chromosome 9 orphons, were left out of the earlier analysis of approximately 580 of the donors. Because some donors lacked HLA typing at each locus, the association tests relied only on the typed subset. Correlated functional status among segregating V segments might reflect linkage disequilibrium, but an unknown experimental factor could not be ruled out. Broadly in line with IMGT annotations, most TCR beta V segments showed up in productive rearrangements about 87% or about 30% of the time in an earlier analysis of approximately 640 of the donors. The only immune exposure information available for the cohort was CMV serostatus. A group of highly shared sequence variants was considered likely to be a technical artifact of the sequencing pipeline. V-gene and J-gene trimming of TCR beta chains was associated with a missense DCLRE1C variant in a later genetic analysis, and the association was replicated in an independent cohort. According to a later analysis, parvovirus B19, influenza, CMV and Epstein-Barr virus appeared linked to several top co-occurrence clusters. In a later analysis, the rate of TCR association differed among HLA loci, with DRB1 alleles having the most associated TCRs and HLA-C alleles having the fewest. Most TCR sequences were seen in very few donors, while some public TCRs were found in many individuals. In a later genetic analysis, fewer N-insertions in productive TCRs were reported among donors in an Asian-associated ancestry cluster than the roughly 670-donor mean.

The cohort comprised approximately 700 healthy bone marrow donors. At the time of sampling, all cohort members were nominally healthy, though unrecorded immune exposures were likely present. The donor tested CMV seropositive and was one of the 289 seropositive cohort members. A peripheral blood sample was collected from each donor, and TCR beta sequencing was performed on peripheral blood mononuclear cells. The Qiagen DNeasy Blood Extraction Kit was used to extract genomic DNA from the blood cell samples. This clone has just a few counts. Its antigen remains undetermined. Within one base of it there is no much larger clone, and no base qualities were kept. The germline V gene encodes CDR1 SEHNR and CDR2 FQNEAQ (reference sequence). Trimmed from V: 6 bases; trimmed from J: 1 base; junction bases lacking a gene match: 4. Spanning cysteine to phenylalanine, the CDR3 consists of 15 amino acids. This entry keeps only the CDR3 DNA: 45 bases, framed from base 1.

Material for sequencing was PBMCs. This chain joins TRBV7-9 to TRBJ2-3; 10 central bases correspond to TRBD2. The sequence derives from an older woman in good health and CMV-seropositive. The encoded CDR3 is CASRPSGRGTDTQYF. The nucleotides read TGTGCCAGCAGACCTAGCGGGAGAGGCACAGATACGCAGTATTTT.